This is a list of T cell receptor beta chains from one sample in a study of blood T cell repertoires in COVID-19. Measured with immunoSEQ multiplex PCR; TCRdb has only the in-frame clones, and not every one. The sample contains more than 95,000 clones, 86% of which appear only once. Sequenced: peripheral blood. Receptors originate from a human donor in a cohort sampled during active COVID-19. CDR3s include the opening cysteine and the closing phenylalanine or tryptophan. D genes are given only for firm matches. Expanded clones get a size class; other rows say once, few or many, or leave the size out.

J | V | size | D | DNA | CDR3
TRBJ2-3 | TRBV27 | . | TRBD2 | TGTGCCAGCACCTCCCGGGGGGGCTTGGCTGGGGATACGCAGTATTTT | CASTSRGGLAGDTQYF
TRBJ1-6 | TRBV4-2 | . | . | TGTGCCAGCAGCCAAGGTCCAGGAACCAATGATTCACCCCTCCACTTT | CASSQGPGTNDSPLHF
TRBJ1-1 | TRBV15 | . | . | TGTGCCACCAGCACCCAAACAGGGTGGGATACTGAAGCTTTCTTT | CATSTQTGWDTEAFF
TRBJ2-6 | TRBV13 | . | TRBD2 | TGTGCCAGTTACCGGACTAGCGCTAGCTCTGGGGCCAACGTCCTGACTTTC | CASYRTSASSGANVLTF
TRBJ2-5 | TRBV7-9 | once | TRBD2 | TGTGCCAGCAGCGGTAGCGGGAGAGGAGAGACCCAGTACTTC | CASSGSGRGETQYF
TRBJ1-5 | TRBV6-2/TRBV6-3 | . | . | TGTGCCAGCAGTTCAAGGGGTCAGCCCCAGCATTTT | CASSSRGQPQHF
TRBJ1-1 | TRBV14 | . | TRBD1 | TGTGCCAGCAGCCAGGGCAGGGGGCTATATGAAGCTTTCTTT | CASSQGRGLYEAFF
TRBJ1-5 | TRBV9 | . | . | TGTGCCAGCAGCGTACGGGATAATCAGCCCCAGCATTTT | CASSVRDNQPQHF
TRBJ1-1 | TRBV9 | . | . | TGTGCCAGCAGCGTAGTAGCGGGGGGCACTGAAGCTTTCTTT | CASSVVAGGTEAFF
TRBJ2-1 | TRBV9 | once | TRBD2 | TGTGCCAGCAGCTCTACTCCGGGACTAGCGGGCAATGAGCAGTTCTTC | CASSSTPGLAGNEQFF
TRBJ2-3 | TRBV11-2 | . | . | TGTGCCAGCAGCTTTTACATGGAGACTAGACGCACAGATACGCAGTATTTT | CASSFYMETRRTDTQYF
TRBJ1-5 | TRBV6-1 | . | TRBD1 | TGTGCCAGCAGTGAAGGGGCAGGGGGACAGCCCCAGCATTTT | CASSEGAGGQPQHF
TRBJ2-5 | TRBV6-5 | few | . | TGTGCCAGCAGTTACACCCCGGGGGAGACCCAGTACTTC | CASSYTPGETQYF
TRBJ2-5 | TRBV30 | once | . | TGTGCCTGGGGTAAGGGAGCACCAGAGACCCAGTACTTC | CAWGKGAPETQYF
TRBJ1-2 | TRBV3-1/TRBV3-2 | . | TRBD1 | TGTGCCAGCAGCCAAGCCGGGACAGGGAACGGCTACACCTTC | CASSQAGTGNGYTF
TRBJ1-3 | TRBV5-1 | . | TRBD1 | TGCGCCAGCAGCTTAACCGGGACAGGTTTAGACCAGCGAGGAAACACCATATATTTT | CASSLTGTGLDQRGNTIYF
TRBJ2-1 | TRBV5-1 | . | . | TGCGCCAGCAGTAAAGGACGGGGGAATGAGCAGTTCTTC | CASSKGRGNEQFF
TRBJ2-5 | TRBV7-2 | . | TRBD1 | TGTGCCAGCAGAGGACAGGGGGCAACCCAAGAGACCCAGTACTTC | CASRGQGATQETQYF
TRBJ1-5 | TRBV7-8 | . | TRBD1 | TGTGCCAGCAGCTACGGGACAGGGGAAAATCAGCCCCAGCATTTT | CASSYGTGENQPQHF